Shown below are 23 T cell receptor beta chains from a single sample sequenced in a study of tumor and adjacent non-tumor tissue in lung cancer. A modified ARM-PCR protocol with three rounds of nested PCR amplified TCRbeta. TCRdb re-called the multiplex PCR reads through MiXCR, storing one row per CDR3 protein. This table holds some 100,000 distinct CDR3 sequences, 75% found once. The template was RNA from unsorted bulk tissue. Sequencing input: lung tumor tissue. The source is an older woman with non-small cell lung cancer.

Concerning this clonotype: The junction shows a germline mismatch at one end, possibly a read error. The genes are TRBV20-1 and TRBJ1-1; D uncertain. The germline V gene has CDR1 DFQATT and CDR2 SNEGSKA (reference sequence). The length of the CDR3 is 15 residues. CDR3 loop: CGALLTTGNRTSAFF. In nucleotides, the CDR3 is TGCGGTGCCTTGCTCACTACGGGGAATCGGACTTCAGCTTTCTTT.

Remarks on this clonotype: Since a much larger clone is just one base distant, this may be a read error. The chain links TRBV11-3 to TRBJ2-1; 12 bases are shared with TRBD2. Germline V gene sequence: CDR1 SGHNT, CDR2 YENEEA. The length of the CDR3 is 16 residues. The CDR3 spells CASLELTSGSHKEQFF. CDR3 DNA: TGTGCCAGCTTAGAGTTGACTAGCGGGAGCCACAAAGAGCAGTTCTTC.

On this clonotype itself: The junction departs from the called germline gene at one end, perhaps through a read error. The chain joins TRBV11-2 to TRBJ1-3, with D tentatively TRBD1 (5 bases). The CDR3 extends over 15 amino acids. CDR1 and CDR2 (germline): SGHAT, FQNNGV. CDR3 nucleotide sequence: TGTGACAGCAGGGAGGCAGTCAGCTCTGGAAACACCTTATATTTT. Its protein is CDSREAVSSGNTLYF.

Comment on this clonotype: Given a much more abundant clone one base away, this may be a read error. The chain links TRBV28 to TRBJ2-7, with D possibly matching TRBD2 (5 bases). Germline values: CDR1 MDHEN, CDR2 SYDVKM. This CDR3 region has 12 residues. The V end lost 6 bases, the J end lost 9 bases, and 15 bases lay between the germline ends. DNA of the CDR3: TGTGCCAGCAGAAGGTCGGGGATCGTGCAGTACTTC. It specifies CASRRSGIVQYF.

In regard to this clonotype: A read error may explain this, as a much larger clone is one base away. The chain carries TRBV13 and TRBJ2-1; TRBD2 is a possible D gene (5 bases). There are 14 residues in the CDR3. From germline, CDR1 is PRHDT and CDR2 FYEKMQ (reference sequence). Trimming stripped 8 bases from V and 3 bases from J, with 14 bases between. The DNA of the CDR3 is TGTGCCAGCCTGGGAGAAGGGAACTACAATGAGCAGTTCTTC. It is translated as CASLGEGNYNEQFF.

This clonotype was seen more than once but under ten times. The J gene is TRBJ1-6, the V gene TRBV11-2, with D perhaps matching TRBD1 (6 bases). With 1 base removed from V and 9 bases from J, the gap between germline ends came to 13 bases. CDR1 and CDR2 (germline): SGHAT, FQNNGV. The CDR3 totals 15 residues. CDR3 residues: CASSLGPKGVSPLHF. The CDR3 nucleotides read TGTGCCAGCAGCTTAGGGCCGAAGGGGGTTTCACCCCTCCACTTT.

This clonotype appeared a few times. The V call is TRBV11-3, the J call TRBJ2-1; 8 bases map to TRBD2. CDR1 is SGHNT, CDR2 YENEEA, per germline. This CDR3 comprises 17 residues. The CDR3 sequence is CANSLELTSGSHNEQFF. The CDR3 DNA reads TGTGCTAACAGTTTAGAGTTGACGAGCGGGAGCCACAATGAGCAGTTCTTC.

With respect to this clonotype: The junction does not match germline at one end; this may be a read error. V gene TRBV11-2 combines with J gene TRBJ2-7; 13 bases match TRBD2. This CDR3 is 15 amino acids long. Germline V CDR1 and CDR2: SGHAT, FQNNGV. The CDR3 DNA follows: TGTGCTAGCAGCTACTGGACTAGCGGGGGCTACGAGCAGTACTTC. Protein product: CASSYWTSGGYEQYF.

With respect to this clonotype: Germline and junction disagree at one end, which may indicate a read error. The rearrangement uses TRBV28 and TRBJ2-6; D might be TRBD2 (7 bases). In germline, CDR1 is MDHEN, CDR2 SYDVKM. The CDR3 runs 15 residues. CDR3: CSSREGVSGANVLTF. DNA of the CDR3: TGTTCCAGCAGGGAGGGGGTATCTGGGGCCAACGTCCTGACTTTC.

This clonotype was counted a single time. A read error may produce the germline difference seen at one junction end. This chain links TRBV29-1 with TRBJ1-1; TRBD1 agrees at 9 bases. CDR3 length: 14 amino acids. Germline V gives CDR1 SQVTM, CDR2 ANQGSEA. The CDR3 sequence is CTVGPDGTGFETFF. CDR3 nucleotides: TGCACTGTTGGTCCCGATGGGACAGGGTTTGAAACTTTCTTT.

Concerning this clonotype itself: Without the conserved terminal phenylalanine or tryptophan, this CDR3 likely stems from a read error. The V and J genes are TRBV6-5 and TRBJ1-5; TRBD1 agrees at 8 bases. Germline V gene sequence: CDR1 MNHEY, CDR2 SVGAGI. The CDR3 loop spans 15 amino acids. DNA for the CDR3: TGTGCCAGCAGTGCCGGACAGGGTAGCAATAAGCCCCAGCATGTT. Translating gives CASSAGQGSNKPQHV.

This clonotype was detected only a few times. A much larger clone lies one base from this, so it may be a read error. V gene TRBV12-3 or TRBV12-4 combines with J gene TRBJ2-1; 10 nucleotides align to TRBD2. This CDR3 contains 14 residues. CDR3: CASSSSGGGNGQFF. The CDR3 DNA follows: TGTGCCAGCAGTTCCAGCGGGGGGGGAAATGGGCAGTTCTTC.

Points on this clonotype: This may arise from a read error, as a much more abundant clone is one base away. CDR3 in DNA: TGTGCCAGCAGTTACTCGGTATACGGGGCCAACGTCCTGACTTTC. Protein: CASSYSVYGANVLTF. V usage is TRBV6-2 or TRBV6-3 and J usage is TRBJ2-6; no clear D gene. V dropped 0 bases and J dropped 4 bases, with 7 bases sitting between them. This CDR3 contains 15 residues. Germline lookup yields CDR1 MNHEY and CDR2 SVGEGT.

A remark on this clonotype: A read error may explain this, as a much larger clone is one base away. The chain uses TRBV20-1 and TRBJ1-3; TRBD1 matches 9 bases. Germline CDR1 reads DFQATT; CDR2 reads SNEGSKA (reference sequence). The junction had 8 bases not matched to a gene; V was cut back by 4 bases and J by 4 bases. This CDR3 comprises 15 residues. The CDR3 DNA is TGCAGTGCTAATCCGGACAGGGGATCCGGAAACACCATATATTTT. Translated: CSANPDRGSGNTIYF.

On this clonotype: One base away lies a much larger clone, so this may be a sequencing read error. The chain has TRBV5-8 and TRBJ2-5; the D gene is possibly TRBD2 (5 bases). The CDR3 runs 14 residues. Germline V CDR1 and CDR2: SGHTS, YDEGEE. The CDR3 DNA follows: TGTGTCAGCAGTTACACTAGGCCTGGGGAGACCCAGTACTTC. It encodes CVSSYTRPGETQYF. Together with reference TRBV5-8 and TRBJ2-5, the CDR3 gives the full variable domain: EAGVTQSPTHLIKTRGQQATLRCSPISGHTSVYWYQQALGLGLQFLLWYDEGEERNRGNFPPRFSGRQFPNYSSELNVNALELEDSALYLCVSSYTRPGETQYFGPGTRLLVL.

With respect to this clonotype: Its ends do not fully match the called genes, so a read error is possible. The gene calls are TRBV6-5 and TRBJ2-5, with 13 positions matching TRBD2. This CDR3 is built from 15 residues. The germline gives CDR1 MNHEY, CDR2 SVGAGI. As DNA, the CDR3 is TGCGCCGGCAGGCCTGGACTAGCGGGAGCGGAGACCCAGTACTTC. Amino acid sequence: CAGRPGLAGAETQYF.

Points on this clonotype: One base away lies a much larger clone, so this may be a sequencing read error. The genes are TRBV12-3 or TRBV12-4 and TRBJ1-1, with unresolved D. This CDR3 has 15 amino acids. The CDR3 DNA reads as TGTGTCAGCAGTCGAGGAGCAGACCGGGGAACTGAAGCTTTCTTT. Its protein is CVSSRGADRGTEAFF.

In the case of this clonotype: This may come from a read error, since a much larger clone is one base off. The CDR3 reads CASCYEVASPLHF. The CDR3 coding sequence is TGTGCCAGCTGTTACGAAGTCGCTTCACCCCTCCACTTT. This sequence joins TRBV6-2 or TRBV6-3 and TRBJ1-6; D is unresolved. The CDR3 has 13 amino acids. Germline assignment: CDR1 MNHEY and CDR2 SVGEGT.

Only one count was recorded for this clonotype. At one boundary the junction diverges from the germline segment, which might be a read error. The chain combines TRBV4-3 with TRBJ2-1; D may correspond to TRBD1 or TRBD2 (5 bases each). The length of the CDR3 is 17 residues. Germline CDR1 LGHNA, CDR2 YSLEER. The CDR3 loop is CTSCQDFGTNSGNEQFF. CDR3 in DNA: TGCACCAGCTGCCAAGATTTCGGGACCAACTCGGGCAATGAGCAGTTCTTC.

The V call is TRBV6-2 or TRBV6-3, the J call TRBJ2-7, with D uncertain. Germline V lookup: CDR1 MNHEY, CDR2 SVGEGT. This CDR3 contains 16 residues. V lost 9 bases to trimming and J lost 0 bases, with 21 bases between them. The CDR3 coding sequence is TGTGCCAGAAGTAAGATAGAGACTTTCAGCTCCTACGAGCAGTACTTC. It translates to CARSKIETFSSYEQYF.

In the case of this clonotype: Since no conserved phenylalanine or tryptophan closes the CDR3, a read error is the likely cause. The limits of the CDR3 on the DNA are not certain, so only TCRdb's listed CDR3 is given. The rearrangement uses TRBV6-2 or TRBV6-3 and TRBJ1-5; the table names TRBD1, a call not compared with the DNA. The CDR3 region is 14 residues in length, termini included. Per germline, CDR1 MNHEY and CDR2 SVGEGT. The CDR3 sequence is CASSPPGPGRPRHI.

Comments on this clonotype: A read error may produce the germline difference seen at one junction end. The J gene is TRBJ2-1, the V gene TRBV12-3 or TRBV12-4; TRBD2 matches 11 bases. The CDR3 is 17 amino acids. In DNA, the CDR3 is TGTGCCAGCAGTCTGAGGGTAGCGGGGGGGCCAACGGATGAACAGTTCTTC. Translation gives CASSLRVAGGPTDEQFF.

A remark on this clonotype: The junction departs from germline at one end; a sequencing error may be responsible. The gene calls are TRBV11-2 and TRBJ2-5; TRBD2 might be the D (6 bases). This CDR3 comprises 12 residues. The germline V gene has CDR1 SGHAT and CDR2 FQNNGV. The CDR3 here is CTSSRGREAQYF. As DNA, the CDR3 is TGTACCAGCTCTCGGGGGAGAGAGGCCCAGTACTTC.